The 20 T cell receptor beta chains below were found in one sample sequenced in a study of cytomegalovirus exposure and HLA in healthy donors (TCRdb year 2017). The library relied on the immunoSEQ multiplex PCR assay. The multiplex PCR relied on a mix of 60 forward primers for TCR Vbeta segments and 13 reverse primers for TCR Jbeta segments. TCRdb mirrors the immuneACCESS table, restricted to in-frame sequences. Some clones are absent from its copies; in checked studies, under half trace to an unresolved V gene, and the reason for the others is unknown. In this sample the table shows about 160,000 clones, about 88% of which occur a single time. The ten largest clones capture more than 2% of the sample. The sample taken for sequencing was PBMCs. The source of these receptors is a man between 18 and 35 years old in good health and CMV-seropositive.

The CDR3 is CAISSGDSLSYEQYF. CDR3 nucleotides: TGTGCCATCAGTTCGGGTGACAGCTTATCCTACGAGCAGTACTTC. V and J are TRBV10-3 and TRBJ2-7, with a possible D match to TRBD1 (5 bases). The length of the CDR3 is 15 residues. Germline-derived CDR1 and CDR2 are ENHRY and SYGVKD. The V end was cut by 5 bases, the J end by 1 base, with 15 bases between.

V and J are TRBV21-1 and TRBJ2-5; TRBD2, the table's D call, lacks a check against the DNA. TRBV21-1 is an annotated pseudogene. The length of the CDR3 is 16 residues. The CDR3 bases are TGTGCCAGCAGCAAAGCTACGCGGGGGGGCCAAGAGACCCAGTACTTC. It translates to CASSKATRGGQETQYF.

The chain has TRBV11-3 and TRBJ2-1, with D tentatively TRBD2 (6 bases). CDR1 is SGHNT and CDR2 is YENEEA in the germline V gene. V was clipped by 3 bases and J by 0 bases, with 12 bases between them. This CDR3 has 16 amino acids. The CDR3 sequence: CASSLTGSSSYNEQFF. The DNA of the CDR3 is TGTGCCAGCAGCTTGACCGGGAGCAGCTCCTACAATGAGCAGTTCTTC.

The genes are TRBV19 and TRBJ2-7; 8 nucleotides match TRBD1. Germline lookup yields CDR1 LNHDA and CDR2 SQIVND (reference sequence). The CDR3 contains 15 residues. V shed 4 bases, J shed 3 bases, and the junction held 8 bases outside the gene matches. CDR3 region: CASSTSQGGNYEQYF. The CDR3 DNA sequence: TGTGCCAGTAGTACCTCACAGGGGGGAAACTACGAGCAGTACTTC.

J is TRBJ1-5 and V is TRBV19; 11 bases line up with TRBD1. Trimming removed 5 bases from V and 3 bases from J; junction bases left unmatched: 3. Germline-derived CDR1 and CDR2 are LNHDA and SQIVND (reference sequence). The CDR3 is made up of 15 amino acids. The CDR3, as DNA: TGTGCCAGTAGTTGGACAGGGGGCCCCAATCAGCCCCAGCATTTT. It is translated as CASSWTGGPNQPQHF.

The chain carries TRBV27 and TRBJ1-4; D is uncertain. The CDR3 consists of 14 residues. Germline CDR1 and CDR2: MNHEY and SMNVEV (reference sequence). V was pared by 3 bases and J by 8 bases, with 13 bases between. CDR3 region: CASSFFGSGEKLFF. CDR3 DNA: TGTGCCAGCAGTTTCTTCGGGAGCGGCGAAAAACTGTTTTTT.

The CDR3 here is CASSEGGLGTNEKLFF. As DNA, the CDR3 is TGTGCCAGCAGTGAGGGCGGACTAGGAACCAATGAAAAACTGTTTTTT. The rearrangement uses TRBV2 and TRBJ1-4; D gene unclear. V lost 3 bases and J 5 bases, leaving 16 bases between the germline ends. Germline CDR1 is SNHLY and CDR2 is FYNNEI. This CDR3 is 16 amino acids long.

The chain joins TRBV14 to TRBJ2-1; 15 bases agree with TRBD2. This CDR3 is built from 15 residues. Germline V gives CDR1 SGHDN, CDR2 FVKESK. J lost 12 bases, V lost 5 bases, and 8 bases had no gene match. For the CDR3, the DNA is TGTGCCAGCAGCAAGGGACTAGCGGGGGGCCTTACGCAGTTCTTC. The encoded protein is CASSKGLAGGLTQFF.

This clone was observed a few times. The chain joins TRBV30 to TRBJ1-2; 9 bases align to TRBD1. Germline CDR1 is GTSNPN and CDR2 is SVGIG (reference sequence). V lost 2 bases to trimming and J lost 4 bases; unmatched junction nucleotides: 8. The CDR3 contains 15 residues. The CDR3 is CAWSQQGAQSYGYTF. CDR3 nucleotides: TGTGCCTGGAGTCAACAGGGGGCGCAGTCCTATGGCTACACCTTC.

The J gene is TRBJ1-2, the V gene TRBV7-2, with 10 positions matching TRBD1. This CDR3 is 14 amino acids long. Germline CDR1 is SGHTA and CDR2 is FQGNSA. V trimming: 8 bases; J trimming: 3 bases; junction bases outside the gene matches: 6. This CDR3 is CASGPGTGDYGYTF. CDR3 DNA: TGTGCCAGCGGCCCCGGGACAGGGGACTATGGCTACACCTTC.

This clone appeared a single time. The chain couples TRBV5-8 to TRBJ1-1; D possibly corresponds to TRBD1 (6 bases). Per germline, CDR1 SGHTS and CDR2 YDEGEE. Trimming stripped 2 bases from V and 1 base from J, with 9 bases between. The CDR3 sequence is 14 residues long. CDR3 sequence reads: CASSLRTANTEAFF. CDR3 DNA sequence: TGTGCCAGCAGCTTACGGACAGCGAACACTGAAGCTTTCTTT.

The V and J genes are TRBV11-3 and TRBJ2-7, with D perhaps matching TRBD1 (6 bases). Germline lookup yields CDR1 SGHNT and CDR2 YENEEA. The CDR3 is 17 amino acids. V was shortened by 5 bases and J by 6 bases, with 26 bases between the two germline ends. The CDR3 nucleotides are TGTGCCAGCAGCCCCCCCGGGACACAACCGGGCGTCGGCGAGCAGTACTTC. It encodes CASSPPGTQPGVGEQYF.

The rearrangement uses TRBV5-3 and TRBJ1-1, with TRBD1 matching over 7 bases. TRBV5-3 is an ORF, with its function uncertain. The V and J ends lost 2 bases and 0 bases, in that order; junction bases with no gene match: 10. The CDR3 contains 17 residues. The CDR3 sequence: CARSFPQITGVNTEAFF. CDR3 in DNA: TGTGCCAGAAGCTTCCCCCAAATTACAGGGGTGAACACTGAAGCTTTCTTT.

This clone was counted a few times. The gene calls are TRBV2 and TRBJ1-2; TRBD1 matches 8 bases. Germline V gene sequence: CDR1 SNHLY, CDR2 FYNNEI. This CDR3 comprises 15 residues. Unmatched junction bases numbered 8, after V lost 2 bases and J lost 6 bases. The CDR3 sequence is CASSESQGALDGYTF. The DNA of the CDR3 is TGTGCCAGCAGTGAAAGCCAGGGGGCGCTTGATGGCTACACCTTC.

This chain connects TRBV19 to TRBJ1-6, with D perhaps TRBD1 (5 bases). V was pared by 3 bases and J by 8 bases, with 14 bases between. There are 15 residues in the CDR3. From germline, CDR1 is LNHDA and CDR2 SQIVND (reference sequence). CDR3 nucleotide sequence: TGTGCCAGTAGTATTGGGGGGGGTGCGGATTCACCCCTCCACTTT. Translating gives CASSIGGGADSPLHF.

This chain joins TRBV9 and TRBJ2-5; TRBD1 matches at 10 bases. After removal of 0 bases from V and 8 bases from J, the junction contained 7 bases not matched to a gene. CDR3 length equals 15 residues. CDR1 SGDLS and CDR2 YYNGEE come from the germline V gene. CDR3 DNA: TGTGCCAGCAGCGTAGGTGGGGGACAGGGGACAACCCAGTACTTC. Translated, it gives CASSVGGGQGTTQYF.

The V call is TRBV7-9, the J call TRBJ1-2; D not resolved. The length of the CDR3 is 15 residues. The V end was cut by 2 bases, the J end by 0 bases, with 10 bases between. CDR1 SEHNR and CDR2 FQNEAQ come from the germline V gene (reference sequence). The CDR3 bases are TGTGCCAGCAGCTTAAGCGATCCAGCTAACTATGGCTACACCTTC. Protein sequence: CASSLSDPANYGYTF.

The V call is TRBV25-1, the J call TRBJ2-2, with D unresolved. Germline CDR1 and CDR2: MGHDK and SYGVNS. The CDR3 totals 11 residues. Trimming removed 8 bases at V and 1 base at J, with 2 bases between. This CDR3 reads CASQNTGELFF. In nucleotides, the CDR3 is TGTGCCAGCCAGAACACCGGGGAGCTGTTTTTT.

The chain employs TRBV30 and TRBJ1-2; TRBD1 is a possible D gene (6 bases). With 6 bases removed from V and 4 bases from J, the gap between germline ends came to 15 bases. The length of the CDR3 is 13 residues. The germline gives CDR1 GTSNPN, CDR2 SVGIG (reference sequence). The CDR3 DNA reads TGTGCCTGCGCAAGGGGGTACCGCTATGGCTACACCTTC. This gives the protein CACARGYRYGYTF.

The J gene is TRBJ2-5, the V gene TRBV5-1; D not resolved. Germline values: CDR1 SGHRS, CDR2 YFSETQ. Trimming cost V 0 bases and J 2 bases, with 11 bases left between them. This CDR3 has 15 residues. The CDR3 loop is CASSLDPSEQETQYF. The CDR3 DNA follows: TGCGCCAGCAGCTTGGATCCCAGCGAGCAAGAGACCCAGTACTTC.